A single sample is the source of the 4 T cell receptor beta chains below, sequenced in a study of glioma-infiltrating T cells. Using RNA template, CDR3s of TCR alpha and beta were amplified with iRepertoire arm-PCR. A single record per CDR3 protein comes from TCRdb applying MiXCR to the multiplex PCR reads. This table holds about 130,000 distinct CDR3 sequences, approximately 23% found once. Sequencing was performed on glioma tissue, nonneoplastic brain tissue, or PBMCs (not recorded which). All receptors come from a human donor with low-grade glioma or glioblastoma, undergoing nonglioma brain surgery, or in good health (not recorded which).

This clonotype was observed at least ten times. CDR3 nucleotides: TGTGCCAGCAGTTCTACTCGTTTACAGTATGGTGGTCAGCCCCAGCATTTT. Translation: CASSSTRLQYGGQPQHF. The chain joins TRBV7-8 to TRBJ1-5, with no clear D. CDR1 and CDR2 from the germline V gene are SGHVS and FQNEAQ. This CDR3 spans 17 amino acids. V was trimmed by 6 bases and J by 6 bases, leaving 24 bases between them.

The chain links TRBV13 to TRBJ2-7; the D gene is possibly TRBD2 (5 bases). With 4 bases removed from V and 4 bases from J, the gap between germline ends came to 14 bases. The CDR3 runs to 14 residues. Germline assignment: CDR1 PRHDT and CDR2 FYEKMQ (reference sequence). CDR3 in amino acids: CASSSRSDHYEQYF. The CDR3 DNA follows: TGTGCCAGCAGCTCCCGTAGCGACCATTACGAGCAGTACTTC.

The gene calls are TRBV5-1 and TRBJ2-5; TRBD1 or TRBD2 may be the D gene (5 bases each). Trimming pared 3 bases from V and 11 bases from J, leaving 20 bases between. The germline gives CDR1 SGHRS, CDR2 YFSETQ. The CDR3 has 14 amino acids. The CDR3 sequence is CASSSTKGPWEQYF. The CDR3, as DNA: TGCGCCAGCAGCTCGACTAAGGGGCCGTGGGAGCAGTACTTC. Filled out from reference TRBV5-1 and TRBJ2-5, the complete variable domain reads KAGVTQTPRYLIKTRGQQVTLSCSPISGHRSVSWYQQTPGQGLQFLFEYFSETQRNKGNFPGRFSGRQFSNSRSEMNVSTLELGDSALYLCASSSTKGPWEQYFGPGTRLLVL.

This clonotype was observed at least ten times. The chain employs TRBV20-1 and TRBJ1-2, with D unresolved. Germline lookup yields CDR1 DFQATT and CDR2 SNEGSKA (reference sequence). The CDR3 has 12 amino acids. Deletions cut 6 bases from V and 6 bases from J, with 14 bases between. CDR3 protein: CSATPGGNGYTF. DNA of the CDR3: TGCAGTGCAACCCCAGGAGGTAATGGCTACACCTTC.